This T cell receptor beta chain is drawn from a study of radiotherapy plus CTLA-4 blockade in lung cancer. Study information: Objective response was observed in roughly a sixth of patients, and disease control in 30% to 40%.

The table came from immunoSEQ multiplex PCR; TCRdb's copy has only in-frame clones and leaves some out. The data hold 70,000 to 90,000 clones, with under 85% observed a single time. The study gave focal radiation plus ipilimumab CTLA-4 blockade to patients with chemo-refractory metastatic non-small-cell lung cancer. About this clone itself: Its antigen is unknown.

Findings and limits, study-wide: After radiotherapy and ipilimumab, tumor-derived clones expanded in peripheral blood. The best prediction of response reportedly came from early blood T cell clone dynamics, with interferon-beta.

Trimming took 6 bases from V and 2 from J; bases not matched to a gene: 11. Looked up from germline, CDR1 is MNHEY and CDR2 is SMNVEV (reference sequence). The CDR3 consists of 16 residues. J is TRBJ2-5 and V is TRBV27; 8 bases fit TRBD1. The sequencing used peripheral blood, collected from a patient treated with radiotherapy plus ipilimumab. The clonotype comes from a human donor with non-small cell lung cancer who had stable disease on radiotherapy plus ipilimumab. The CDR3 spells CASRGQVGPLQETQYF. The CDR3 DNA sequence: TGTGCCAGCAGGGGACAGGTGGGACCTTTACAAGAGACCCAGTACTTC.